These T cell receptor beta chains were read from a single sample in a study of T-cell reconstitution after alpha-beta-depleted transplantation in children. TCRdb ran MiXCR on the PCR reads and lists one entry per CDR3 protein. The repertoire holds hundreds of thousands of distinct CDR3 sequences, with around 13% as singletons. The sample was PBMCs, taken before TCRalphabeta/CD19-depleted stem cell transplant. The receptors were gathered from a girl aged 2-10 years with congenital amegakaryocytic thrombocytopenia, due to receive a stem cell transplant. CDR3s include the opening cysteine and the closing phenylalanine or tryptophan. D genes are given only for firm matches. Not all rows give a size; the values are once, few, many and, for expanded clones, a class.

D,size,V,J,CDR3,DNA
TRBD1,many,TRBV20-1,TRBJ2-1,CSGSQGAKNEQFF,TGCAGTGGATCACAGGGGGCTAAGAATGAGCAGTTCTTC
TRBD1,.,TRBV5-1,TRBJ2-7,CASSLNPDRGYEQYF,TGCGCCAGCAGCCTGAATCCGGACAGGGGCTACGAGCAGTACTTC
.,.,TRBV27,TRBJ1-2,CASRHSRDGYTF,TGTGCCAGCAGACATTCAAGGGATGGCTACACCTTC
.,many,TRBV7-6,TRBJ2-3,CASSSPGPADTQYF,TGTGCCAGCAGCTCCCCGGGGCCTGCAGATACGCAGTATTTT
.,many,TRBV6-1,TRBJ2-3,CASKDRLIDTQYF,TGTGCCAGCAAGGACCGGCTCATAGATACGCAGTATTTT
.,many,TRBV29-1,TRBJ1-2,CSVGARGQPRNYGYTF,TGCAGCGTTGGTGCACGGGGGCAACCCCGAAACTATGGCTACACCTTC
.,few,TRBV11-2,TRBJ2-3,CASSWRDLQTDTQYF,TGTGCCAGCAGCTGGAGGGACTTACAAACAGATACGCAGTATTTT
TRBD2,many,TRBV28,TRBJ2-7,CASSLNSGSGYEQYF,TGTGCCAGCAGTTTAAATAGCGGGAGTGGCTACGAGCAGTACTTC
.,few,TRBV20-1,TRBJ2-1,CSAPGRKSSYNEQFF,TGCAGTGCCCCAGGGCGGAAGAGCTCCTACAATGAGCAGTTCTTC
.,many,TRBV6-5,TRBJ2-7,CASSYGRDTVEQYF,TGTGCCAGCAGTTACGGGCGGGATACGGTAGAGCAGTACTTC
.,.,TRBV10-3,TRBJ2-5,CAISAALVGGETQYF,TGTGCCATCAGTGCCGCTCTGGTAGGGGGAGAGACCCAGTACTTC
.,many,TRBV29-1,TRBJ1-1,CSVDARGGVGSTEAFF,TGCAGCGTCGACGCTCGAGGTGGGGTAGGGAGCACTGAAGCTTTCTTT
.,few,TRBV20-1,TRBJ1-1,CSARENAEAFF,TGCAGTGCTAGAGAAAACGCTGAAGCTTTCTTT
.,many,TRBV12-3/TRBV12-4,TRBJ2-7,CASSLLVRGEQYF,TGTGCCAGCAGTTTATTGGTCCGAGGAGAGCAGTACTTC
TRBD1,many,TRBV7-7,TRBJ2-5,CASSLRDRGLETQYF,TGTGCCAGCAGCTTGAGGGACAGGGGCTTGGAGACCCAGTACTTC
TRBD2,many,TRBV20-1,TRBJ2-2,CSARGIAGGGTGELFF,TGCAGTGCTAGGGGGATAGCGGGAGGGGGCACCGGGGAGCTGTTTTTT
.,few,TRBV10-3,TRBJ2-1,CAISESDSIPYNEQFF,TGTGCCATCAGTGAGTCTGACTCGATTCCTTACAATGAGCAGTTCTTC
.,many,TRBV12-3/TRBV12-4,TRBJ1-5,CASRRINQPQHF,TGTGCCAGCAGAAGGATCAATCAGCCCCAGCATTTT
.,few,TRBV18,TRBJ2-7,CASSPDQYLSYEQYF,TGTGCCAGCTCACCGGACCAATACCTCTCCTACGAGCAGTACTTC
.,.,TRBV3-1,TRBJ1-1,CASSQVFGAPEAFF,TGTGCCAGCAGCCAAGTCTTCGGAGCACCTGAAGCTTTCTTT
TRBD2,few,TRBV29-1,TRBJ2-1,CSVALAGNNEQFF,TGCAGCGTTGCACTAGCGGGTAACAATGAGCAGTTCTTC
TRBD1,few,TRBV5-5,TRBJ2-3,CASSSGTGTRLETQYF,TGTGCCAGCAGCTCGGGGACAGGTACCCGTCTCGAAACGCAGTATTTT
.,many,TRBV5-1,TRBJ2-7,CASRPNPYEQYF,TGCGCCAGCAGACCGAACCCCTACGAGCAGTACTTC
.,many,TRBV20-1,TRBJ2-3,CSARLAHTDTQYF,TGCAGTGCTAGACTAGCGCATACCGATACGCAGTATTTT
.,many,TRBV7-6,TRBJ2-1,CASSLRQLNEQFF,TGTGCCAGCAGCCTCAGACAGCTCAATGAGCAGTTCTTC
TRBD2,few,TRBV20-1,TRBJ2-1,CSATRLASYNEQFF,TGCAGTGCTACCAGACTAGCGTCCTATAATGAGCAGTTCTTC
.,.,TRBV5-5,TRBJ2-6,CASSLVPPGANVLTF,TGTGCCAGCAGCTTGGTTCCTCCCGGGGCCAACGTCCTGACTTTC
TRBD1,many,TRBV7-6,TRBJ2-5,CASSHTGGRVETQYF,TGTGCCAGCAGTCATACAGGGGGAAGGGTTGAGACCCAGTACTTC
.,many,TRBV5-1,TRBJ1-2,CASGDFYGYTF,TGCGCCAGCGGTGACTTTTACGGCTACACCTTC
.,few,TRBV20-1,TRBJ2-3,CSAHLGTQYF,TGCAGTGCCCACTTAGGTACGCAGTATTTT
.,few,TRBV20-1,TRBJ2-2,CSASGSANGELFF,TGCAGTGCTAGCGGGAGTGCGAACGGGGAGCTGTTTTTT
.,many,TRBV7-2,TRBJ1-5,CASSLKSWARPQHF,TGTGCCAGCAGCTTAAAATCGTGGGCTCGGCCCCAGCATTTT
.,many,TRBV5-1,TRBJ2-6,CASSFGSSGANVLTF,TGCGCCAGCAGCTTTGGGAGCTCTGGGGCCAACGTCCTGACTTTC
.,many,TRBV7-2,TRBJ1-5,CASSLALAVSNQPQHF,TGTGCCAGCAGCTTAGCGCTAGCCGTTAGCAATCAGCCCCAGCATTTT
.,many,TRBV5-1,TRBJ2-4,CASSLVQGQNIQYF,TGCGCCAGCAGCTTGGTACAGGGCCAAAACATTCAGTACTTC
.,.,TRBV30,TRBJ2-1,CAWSEGSGGPRFF,TGTGCCTGGAGTGAAGGTTCCGGAGGGCCGCGGTTCTTC
TRBD2,many,TRBV12-3/TRBV12-4,TRBJ2-7,CASSPGLAGPYEQYF,TGTGCCAGCAGTCCGGGACTAGCGGGACCCTACGAGCAGTACTTC
.,many,TRBV12-3/TRBV12-4,TRBJ1-1,CASSAFEAQEAFF,TGTGCCAGCAGTGCCTTTGAAGCGCAGGAAGCTTTCTTT
.,many,TRBV5-1,TRBJ2-3,CASSDRERSGGQYF,TGCGCCAGCAGTGACAGAGAGCGGAGCGGTGGGCAGTATTTT
.,.,TRBV27,TRBJ1-4,CASTTLRRENEKLFF,TGTGCCAGTACTACCTTACGGAGGGAAAATGAAAAACTGTTTTTT
.,.,TRBV12-3/TRBV12-4,TRBJ2-2,CASSPLGGTGPGELFF,TGTGCCAGCAGTCCACTCGGGGGGACAGGTCCCGGGGAGCTGTTTTTT
.,many,TRBV7-3,TRBJ2-1,CASSSDRGGDNEQFF,TGTGCCAGCAGCTCGGATAGGGGGGGCGACAATGAGCAGTTCTTC
.,.,TRBV14,TRBJ2-7,CASSQSPGPLEQYF,TGTGCCAGCAGCCAGTCCCCAGGGCCGCTCGAGCAGTACTTC
.,many,TRBV12-3/TRBV12-4,TRBJ2-5,CASSLNQFDETQYF,TGTGCCAGCAGTTTAAATCAGTTTGACGAGACCCAGTACTTC
TRBD2,few,TRBV3-1,TRBJ2-1,CASSQDGGGLAWINNEQFF,TGTGCCAGCAGCCAAGATGGGGGGGGACTAGCTTGGATAAACAATGAGCAGTTCTTC
TRBD1,many,TRBV29-1,TRBJ2-7,CSVQGAKYEQYF,TGCAGCGTACAGGGGGCTAAGTACGAGCAGTACTTC
.,few,TRBV27,TRBJ2-3,CATVDSNSDTQYF,TGTGCCACCGTAGACTCTAACTCAGATACGCAGTATTTT
TRBD1,many,TRBV6-4,TRBJ2-6,CASSRDSSGANVLTF,TGTGCCAGCAGCCGGGACAGCTCTGGGGCCAACGTCCTGACTTTC
.,many,TRBV5-1,TRBJ2-3,CASSHGGTDTQYF,TGCGCCAGCAGCCATGGGGGCACAGATACGCAGTATTTT
.,few,TRBV7-8,TRBJ2-2,CASSFSVAGELFF,TGTGCCAGCAGCTTCTCGGTGGCCGGGGAGCTGTTTTTT
.,few,TRBV6-5,TRBJ1-4,CASSSLGISGTNEKLFF,TGTGCCAGCAGTTCTCTAGGGATTAGTGGAACTAATGAAAAACTGTTTTTT
TRBD2,.,TRBV20-1,TRBJ2-5,CSARSTSGSEETQYF,TGCAGTGCTAGGAGTACCAGCGGGAGTGAAGAGACCCAGTACTTC
.,many,TRBV11-2,TRBJ2-3,CASSRSEVTQYF,TGTGCCAGCAGCCGATCGGAGGTTACGCAGTATTTT
TRBD2,few,TRBV20-1,TRBJ2-7,CSARGTSGSFDEQYF,TGCAGTGCTAGAGGGACTAGCGGGAGTTTCGACGAGCAGTACTTC
.,.,TRBV18,TRBJ2-2,CASSPDPRTGELFF,TGTGCCAGCTCACCAGATCCGAGAACCGGGGAGCTGTTTTTT